Below, one TCR beta chain is given with its context. Its specificity is not known. The sample belongs to a study of shared clonotypes between healthy human individuals. Broader study findings: Few donors limited the genetic and exposure-history diversity represented.

The assay was immunoSEQ multiplex PCR, and TCRdb's table has in-frame clones only and misses some. The data hold over 2 million clones, with about 94% observed a single time. CD45RO-negative, CCR7-positively selected cells formed the naive CD8 fraction, excluding terminally differentiated effector memory CD45RA+ cells. This CDR3 is 16 amino acids long. The germline CDR1 and CDR2 sequences are MNHNS and SASEGT. Trimming cost V 0 bases and J 7 bases; bases outside gene matches: 7. The rearrangement joins TRBV6-1 to TRBJ2-2; 8 nucleotides line up with TRBD1. The clonotype was recovered from a man aged 18 to 30 in good health. Sequences were obtained from naive CD8+ T cells sorted from blood. CDR3 in DNA: TGTGCCAGCAGTGAAGCCGAGCAGGGGGCTCACGGGGAGCTGTTTTTT. It translates to CASSEAEQGAHGELFF.